The clone carrying this TCR beta chain turned up a few times. The antigen is undetermined. The Oncomine TCR Beta short-read assay generated sequence data from the DNA of cultured CD4+ T cells. TCRdb passed the PCR reads through MiXCR, listing each CDR3 protein once. The repertoire holds more than 9,000 distinct CDR3 sequences, with roughly 60% as singletons. This entry is derived from a study of vaccination and CD4 T cells after COVID-19. Overall study: Each participant was administered two doses of a vaccine, which was either BNT162b2 or mRNA-1273. In culture, cells were exposed to overlapping spike peptides from SARS-CoV-2, HCoV-NL63, HCoV-OC43 and HCoV-229E. General study results and limits: Among convalescent patients, a median approximately 86% of reactive clones emerged only after vaccination.

Described treatment: 10-day PBMC culture with coronavirus spike peptide pools or control peptides (ViraFEST assay). Cultures of PBMCs, some 2 million per well, were set up with 7.5 to 10 IU/ml IL-2 and roughly 9 ug/ml peptide pools. This TCR was sampled from a human donor who had recovered from COVID-19. The sample consisted of CD4+ T cells from blood, cultured in vitro.

CDR3 nucleotide sequence: TGTGCCAGCAGCTTGTTAGGGACAGTTGACTATGGCTACACCTTC. This translates into CASSLLGTVDYGYTF. The rearrangement links TRBV7-2 to TRBJ1-2; 7 bases map to TRBD1. V lost 3 bases, J lost 3 bases, and 7 bases stayed unmatched. Germline V CDR1 and CDR2: SGHTA, FQGNSA. The CDR3 contains 15 residues.